This TCR beta chain was obtained from a study of blood T cells in healthy people across ages. Study-wide background: Using template switching, researchers captured about one barcoded beta molecule for each two T cells.

The sample providers were healthy Caucasian people from Russia, aged about 6 to 95. Study-level findings and limits: Age showed a roughly linear inverse relationship with TCR beta diversity per million T cells.

Details on this clonotype: The antigen remains unidentified.

This CDR3 is 14 amino acids long. Between the trimmed V and J ends, which lost 4 bases and 3 bases, there was a span of 12 bases. Germline CDR1 reads SEHNR; CDR2 reads FQNEAQ (reference sequence). With a J-beta primer mix and a sample-barcoded 5' primer, a second PCR ran roughly 6 to 12 cycles. MiXCR, applied by TCRdb to the 5' RACE reads, yields one record per CDR3 protein. The sample holds fewer than 2,000,000 distinct CDR3 sequences, 35% to 50% seen once. The chain couples TRBV7-9 to TRBJ1-2; no definite D call. The sample was blood. This clonotype originated in a human donor in good health. The CDR3 loop reads CASSSAPPDYGYTF. For the CDR3, the DNA is TGTGCCAGCAGCTCCGCTCCCCCTGACTATGGCTACACCTTC.